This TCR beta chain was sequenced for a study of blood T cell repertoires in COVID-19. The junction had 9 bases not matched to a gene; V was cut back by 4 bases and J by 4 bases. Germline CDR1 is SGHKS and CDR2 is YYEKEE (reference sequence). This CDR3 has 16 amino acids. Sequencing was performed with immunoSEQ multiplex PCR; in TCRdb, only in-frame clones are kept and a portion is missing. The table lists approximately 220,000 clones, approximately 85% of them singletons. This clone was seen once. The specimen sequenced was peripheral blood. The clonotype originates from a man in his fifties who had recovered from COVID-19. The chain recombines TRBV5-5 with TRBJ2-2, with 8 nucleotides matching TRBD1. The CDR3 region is CASSRGQGGVTGELFF. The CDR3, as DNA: TGTGCCAGCAGCCGCGGACAGGGTGGAGTCACCGGGGAGCTGTTTTTT.